Sequencing of this T cell receptor (beta chain) was carried out in a study of cytomegalovirus exposure and HLA in healthy donors. In germline, CDR1 is SGHAT, CDR2 FQNNGV. V was pared by 1 base and J by 4 bases, with 14 bases between. This CDR3 comprises 15 residues. PCR primers comprised 60 Vbeta and 13 Jbeta primers. Assay used: immunoSEQ multiplex PCR; TCRdb lists only in-frame clones, some missing. Counted here are around 190,000 clones, 86% occurring once; the ten biggest clones make up roughly 0.34%. The clonotype was recovered from a woman in her twenties or thirties in good health and CMV-seronegative. Sequencing used PBMCs. The chain employs TRBV11-2 and TRBJ2-7, with D possibly matching TRBD1 (5 bases). CDR3 in amino acids: CASSLARTGNYEQYF. In DNA, the CDR3 is TGTGCCAGCAGCTTAGCCCGAACAGGTAATTACGAGCAGTACTTC.